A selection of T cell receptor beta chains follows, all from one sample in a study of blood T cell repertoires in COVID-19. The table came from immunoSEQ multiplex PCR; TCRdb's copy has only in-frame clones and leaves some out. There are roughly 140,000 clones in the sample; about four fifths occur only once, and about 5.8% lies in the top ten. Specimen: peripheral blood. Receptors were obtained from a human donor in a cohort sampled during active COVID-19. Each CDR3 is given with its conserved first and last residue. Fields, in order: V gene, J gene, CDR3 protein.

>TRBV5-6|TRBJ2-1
CASTLVGGGLAPVNEQFF
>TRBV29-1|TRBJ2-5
CSVEPSGNQETQYF
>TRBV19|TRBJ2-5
CATYTGGTQYF
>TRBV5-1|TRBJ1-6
CASSLDSSYNSPLHF
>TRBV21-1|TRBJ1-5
CASSTLQGSLGQPQHF
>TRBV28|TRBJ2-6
CASSLGGRGQGTGANVLTF
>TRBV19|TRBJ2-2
CASSIGGNTGELFF
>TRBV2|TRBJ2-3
CASTSTVGGQGTDTQYF
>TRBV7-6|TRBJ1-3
CASSLGGQISGNTIYF
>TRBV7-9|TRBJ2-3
CASSLGTSGGASDTQYF
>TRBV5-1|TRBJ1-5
CASSSGTVGQPQHF
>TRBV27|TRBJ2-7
CASSPRVGDNEQYF
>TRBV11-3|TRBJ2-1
CASSSGGTGWDEQFF
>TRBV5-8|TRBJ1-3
CASSFGGSGNTIYF
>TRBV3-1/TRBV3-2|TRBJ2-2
CASSWGQGKIERTGELFF
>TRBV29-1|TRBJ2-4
CSVATSGGAGHIQYF
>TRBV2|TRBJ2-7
CASTDYPYEQYF
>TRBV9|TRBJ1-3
CASSVSGNPTTIYF
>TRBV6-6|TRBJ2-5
CASTTSGGNGAQYF
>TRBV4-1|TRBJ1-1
CASSQAPRETNTEAFF
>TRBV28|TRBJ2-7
CASRHRDEQYF
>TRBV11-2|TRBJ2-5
CASSLGTSAFQETQYF
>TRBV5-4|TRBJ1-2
CASSVPDTLNYGYTF
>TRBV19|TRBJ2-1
CASSIASGGYNEQFF
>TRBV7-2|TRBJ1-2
CASSLGTGGAIYGYTF
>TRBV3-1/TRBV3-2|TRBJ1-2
CASRLQGQSNYGYTF
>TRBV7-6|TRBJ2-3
CASRMAGSTDTQYF
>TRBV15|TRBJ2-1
CATSSGTQTSNEQFF
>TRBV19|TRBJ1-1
CASSPPWGMNTEAFF
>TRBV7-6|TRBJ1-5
CASSLGETGSNQPQHF
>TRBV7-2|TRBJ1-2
CASSLETAPGDYGYTF
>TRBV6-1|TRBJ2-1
CASSQAGTGAYNEQFF
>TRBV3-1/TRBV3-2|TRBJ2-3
CASSPRGGAWTQYF
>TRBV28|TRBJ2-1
CASSSSRRSYNEQFF
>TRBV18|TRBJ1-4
CASSTSDSLNEKLFF
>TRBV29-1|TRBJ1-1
CSGRDSNTEAFF
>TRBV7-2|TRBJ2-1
CASSPALVTYNEQFF
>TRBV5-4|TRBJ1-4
CASSLGGSDEKLFF
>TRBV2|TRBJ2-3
CASSETDTQYF
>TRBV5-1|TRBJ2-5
CASSLGGLAEETQYF
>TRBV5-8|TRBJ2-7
CASSQVRGDSYEQYF
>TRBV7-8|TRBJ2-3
CASSLEWGSGGASTDTQYF
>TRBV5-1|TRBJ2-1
CASSFLPGTEYNEQFF
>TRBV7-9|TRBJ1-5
CASSPTGSWNQPQHF
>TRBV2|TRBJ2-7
CASSEMGPGGVYEQYF
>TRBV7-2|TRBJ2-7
CASSLPGDGYEQYF
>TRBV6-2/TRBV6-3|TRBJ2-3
CASSYGQRGGLGTQYF
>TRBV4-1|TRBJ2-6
CASSHGLRGDGSGANVLTF
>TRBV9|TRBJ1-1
CASSVDGKTEAFF
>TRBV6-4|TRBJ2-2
CASSGQSNTGELFF
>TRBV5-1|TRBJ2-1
CASSSQGGSYNEQFF
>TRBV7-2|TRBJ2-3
CASSPSTDTQYF
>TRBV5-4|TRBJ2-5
CASSREETQYF
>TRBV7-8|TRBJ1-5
CASSVSRGFGPQHF
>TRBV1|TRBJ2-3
CTSSQTPSAPAVSQYF
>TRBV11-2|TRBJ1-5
CASSQRLLLNQPQHF
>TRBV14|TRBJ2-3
CASSQIRVQYF
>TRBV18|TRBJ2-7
CASSPLEGIRYEQYF
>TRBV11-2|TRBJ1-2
CASSLDRVVGYTF